One sample yielded the 11 T cell receptor beta chains listed below, sequenced in a study of shared T cell receptors in the human thymus. Data came from immunoSEQ multiplex PCR; TCRdb stores just in-frame clones and leaves some out. The sample carries about 660,000 clones, 70% to 90% recorded once. The same sample was also used in a study of human thymus T cells.

What was sequenced was thymocytes. These receptor sequences come from a boy under two years old with a congenital heart defect.

This rearrangement joins TRBV19 to TRBJ2-7; 12 nucleotides line up with TRBD1. CDR3 length: 15 amino acids. Germline CDR1 LNHDA, CDR2 SQIVND (reference sequence). The ends lost 3 bases at V and 5 bases at J; junction bases unmatched: 5. The CDR3 here is CASSISGTGGHEQYF. The CDR3 DNA is TGTGCCAGTAGTATTTCCGGGACAGGGGGCCACGAGCAGTACTTC.

The chain carries TRBV4-2 and TRBJ2-3, with D uncertain. This CDR3 spans 14 amino acids. Trimming took off 4 bases at V and 5 bases at J, with 13 bases between the two ends. Germline CDR1 and CDR2: LGHNA and YNFKEQ. In DNA form, the CDR3 reads TGTGCCAGCAGCCCAAGTAACCCCAGAGATACGCAGTATTTT. Translating gives CASSPSNPRDTQYF.

The chain joins TRBV7-8 to TRBJ2-7, with 9 bases that match TRBD1. The V gene's germline CDR1 is SGHVS and CDR2 FQNEAQ. CDR3 length: 18 residues. The trim removed 4 bases at V and 4 bases at J, leaving 17 bases unmatched. DNA for the CDR3: TGTGCCAGCAGCTCGAAGTCCCGGGACAGGGAGGAAAGGTACGAGCAGTACTTC. Its translation is CASSSKSRDREERYEQYF.

The chain joins TRBV18 to TRBJ1-1; 8 bases are shared with TRBD1. The CDR3 has 12 residues. From germline, CDR1 is KGHSH and CDR2 LQKENI. J was trimmed by 9 bases and V by 3 bases; bases with no gene match: 3. The CDR3 spells CASSPGQEKAFF. Written as DNA, the CDR3 is TGTGCCAGCTCACCGGGACAGGAAAAAGCTTTCTTT.

CDR3 bases: TGTGCCAGCGGATGTCAGGGGGCTTCGAACACCGGGGAGCTGTTTTTT. It codes for CASGCQGASNTGELFF. The chain is built from TRBV27 and TRBJ2-2; 8 nucleotides match TRBD1. CDR1 MNHEY and CDR2 SMNVEV come from the germline V gene (reference sequence). With 8 bases clipped from V and 0 bases from J, the junction kept 8 bases outside the gene matches. This CDR3 spans 16 amino acids.

V gene TRBV28 combines with J gene TRBJ2-7; 8 bases map to TRBD1. The ends lost 5 bases at V and 3 bases at J; junction bases unmatched: 3. Germline lookup yields CDR1 MDHEN and CDR2 SYDVKM. The CDR3 consists of 13 residues. CDR3 residues: CASSTTGGYEQYF. The CDR3 coding sequence is TGTGCCAGCAGTACCACAGGGGGCTACGAGCAGTACTTC.

V and J are TRBV7-9 and TRBJ2-7, with 13 bases identical to TRBD2. CDR1 SEHNR and CDR2 FQNEAQ come from the germline V gene (reference sequence). Trimming took 1 base from V and 2 from J; bases not matched to a gene: 5. The CDR3 covers 17 residues. The DNA for the CDR3 is TGTGCCAGCAGCTTAGTAGGGGGGACTAGCGGGACCTACGAGCAGTACTTC. Protein sequence: CASSLVGGTSGTYEQYF.

The V gene is TRBV7-9, the J gene TRBJ2-1, with no clear D. Trimming stripped 5 bases from V and 10 bases from J, with 15 bases between. This CDR3 region has 13 residues. In germline, CDR1 is SEHNR, CDR2 FQNEAQ (reference sequence). For the CDR3, the DNA is TGTGCCAGCAGCCCCAAGGAGCACCGGGAGCAGTTCTTC. This sequence encodes CASSPKEHREQFF.

J is TRBJ2-7 and V is TRBV7-6, with 8 bases aligning to TRBD2. Per germline, CDR1 SGHVS and CDR2 FNYEAQ. V lost 0 bases, J lost 3 bases, and 1 base stayed unmatched. The CDR3 totals 14 residues. CDR3 nucleotide sequence: TGTGCCAGCAGCTTAGCCGGGACTAGCTACGAGCAGTACTTC. It yields the protein CASSLAGTSYEQYF.

The chain has TRBV6-7 and TRBJ2-7; 8 bases line up with TRBD1. TRBV6-7 qualifies as an ORF whose function is uncertain. CDR3 size: 17 residues. With V trimmed by 2 bases and J by 5 bases, 14 bases remained unmatched. This chain's CDR3 is CASSYGSGGPFLDEQYF. DNA for the CDR3: TGTGCCAGCAGTTACGGGTCAGGGGGCCCCTTTTTGGACGAGCAGTACTTC.

V gene TRBV6-1 combines with J gene TRBJ2-7; D may be TRBD2 (5 bases). Trimming stripped 2 bases from V and 12 bases from J, with 26 bases between. CDR1 MNHNS and CDR2 SASEGT come from the germline V gene. The CDR3 extends over 16 amino acids. CDR3: CASSEFEVGGLRDRYF. CDR3 sequence (DNA): TGTGCCAGCAGTGAATTCGAGGTCGGAGGCCTACGAGATCGGTACTTC.